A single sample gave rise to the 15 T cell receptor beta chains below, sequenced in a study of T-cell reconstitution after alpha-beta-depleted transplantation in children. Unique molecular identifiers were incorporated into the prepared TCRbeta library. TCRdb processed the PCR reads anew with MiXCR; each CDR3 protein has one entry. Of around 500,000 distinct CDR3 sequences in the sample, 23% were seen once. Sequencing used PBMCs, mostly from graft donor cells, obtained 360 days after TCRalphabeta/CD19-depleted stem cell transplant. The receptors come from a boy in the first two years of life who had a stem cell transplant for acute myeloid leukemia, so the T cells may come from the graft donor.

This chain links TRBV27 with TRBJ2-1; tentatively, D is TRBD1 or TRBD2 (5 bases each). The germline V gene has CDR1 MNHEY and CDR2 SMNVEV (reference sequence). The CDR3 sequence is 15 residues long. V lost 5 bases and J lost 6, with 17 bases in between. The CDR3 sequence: CASSDPGPHVNEQFF. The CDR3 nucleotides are TGTGCCAGCAGTGACCCGGGACCCCACGTCAATGAGCAGTTCTTC.

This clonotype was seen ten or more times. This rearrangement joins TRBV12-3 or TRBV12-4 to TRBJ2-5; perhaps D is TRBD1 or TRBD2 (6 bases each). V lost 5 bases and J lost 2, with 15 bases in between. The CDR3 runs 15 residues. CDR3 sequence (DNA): TGTGCCAGCAGTCCAACCGGGGGCTGGCAAGAGACCCAGTACTTC. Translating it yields CASSPTGGWQETQYF.

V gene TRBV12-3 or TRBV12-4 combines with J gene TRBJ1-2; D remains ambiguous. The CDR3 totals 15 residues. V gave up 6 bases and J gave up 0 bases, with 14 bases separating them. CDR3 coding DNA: TGTGCCAGCAGGAATGACGGAGCCTCTAACTATGGCTACACCTTC. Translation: CASRNDGASNYGYTF.

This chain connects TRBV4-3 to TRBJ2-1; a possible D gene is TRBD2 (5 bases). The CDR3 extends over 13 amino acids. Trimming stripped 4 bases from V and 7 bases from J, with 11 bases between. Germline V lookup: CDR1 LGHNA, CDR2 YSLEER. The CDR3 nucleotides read TGCGCCAGCAGCCGAGGGTCCGGGAATGAGCAGTTCTTC. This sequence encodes CASSRGSGNEQFF.

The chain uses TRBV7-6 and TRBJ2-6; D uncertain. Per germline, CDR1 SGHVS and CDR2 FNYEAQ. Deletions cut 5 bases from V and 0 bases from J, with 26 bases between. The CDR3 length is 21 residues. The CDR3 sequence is CASSHPVSVVKISSGANVLTF. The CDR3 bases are TGTGCCAGCAGCCACCCTGTTTCTGTCGTTAAGATCAGCTCTGGGGCCAACGTCCTGACTTTC.

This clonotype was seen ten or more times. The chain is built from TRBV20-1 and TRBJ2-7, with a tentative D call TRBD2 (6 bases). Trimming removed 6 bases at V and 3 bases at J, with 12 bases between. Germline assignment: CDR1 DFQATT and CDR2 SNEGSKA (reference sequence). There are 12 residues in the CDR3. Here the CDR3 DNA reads TGCAGTGCCCAGGAGGGGAGCTACGAGCAGTACTTC. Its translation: CSAQEGSYEQYF.

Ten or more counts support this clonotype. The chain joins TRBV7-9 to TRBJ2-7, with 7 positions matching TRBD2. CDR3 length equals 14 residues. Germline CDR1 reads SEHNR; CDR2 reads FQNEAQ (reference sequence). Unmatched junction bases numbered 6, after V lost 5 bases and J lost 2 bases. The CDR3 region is CASSPSGGTYEQYF. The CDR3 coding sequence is TGTGCCAGCAGCCCCTCGGGGGGAACCTACGAGCAGTACTTC. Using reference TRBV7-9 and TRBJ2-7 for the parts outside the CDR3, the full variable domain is DTGVSQNPRHKITKRGQNVTFRCDPISEHNRLYWYRQTLGQGPEFLTYFQNEAQLEKSRLLSDRFSAERPKGSFSTLEIQRTEQGDSAMYLCASSPSGGTYEQYFGPGTRLTVT.

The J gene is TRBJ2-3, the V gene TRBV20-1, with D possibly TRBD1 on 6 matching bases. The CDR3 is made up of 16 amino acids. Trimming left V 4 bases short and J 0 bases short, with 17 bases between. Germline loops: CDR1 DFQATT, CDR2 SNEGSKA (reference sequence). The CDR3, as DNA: TGCAGTGCTAACGGATACAGGGTCCATAGCACAGATACGCAGTATTTT. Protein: CSANGYRVHSTDTQYF.

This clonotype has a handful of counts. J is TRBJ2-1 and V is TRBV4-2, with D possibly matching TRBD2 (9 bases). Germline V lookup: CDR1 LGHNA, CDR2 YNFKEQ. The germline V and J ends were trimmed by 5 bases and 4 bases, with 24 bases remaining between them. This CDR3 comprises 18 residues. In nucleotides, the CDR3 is TGTGCCAGCAGCAAGCCCAGGGGGCTAGCGGGGCCGTACAATGAGCAGTTCTTC. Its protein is CASSKPRGLAGPYNEQFF.

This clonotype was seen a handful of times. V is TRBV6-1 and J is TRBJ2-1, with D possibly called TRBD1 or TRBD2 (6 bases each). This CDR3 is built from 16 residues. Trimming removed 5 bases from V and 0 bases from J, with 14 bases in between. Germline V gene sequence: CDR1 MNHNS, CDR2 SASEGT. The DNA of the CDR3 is TGTGCCAGCAGTCCGGAACAGGGACTCTCCTACAATGAGCAGTTCTTC. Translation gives CASSPEQGLSYNEQFF.

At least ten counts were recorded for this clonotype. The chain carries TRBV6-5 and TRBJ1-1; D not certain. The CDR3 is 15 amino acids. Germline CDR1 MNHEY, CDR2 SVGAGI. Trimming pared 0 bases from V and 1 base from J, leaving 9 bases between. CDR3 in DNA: TGTGCCAGCAGTTACTCGATCTCGGGGAACACTGAAGCTTTCTTT. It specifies CASSYSISGNTEAFF.

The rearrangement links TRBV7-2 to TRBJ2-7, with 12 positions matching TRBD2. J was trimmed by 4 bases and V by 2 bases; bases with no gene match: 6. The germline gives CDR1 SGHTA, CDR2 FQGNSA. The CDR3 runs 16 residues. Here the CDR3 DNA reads TGTGCCAGCAGCTTATATTTACTAGCGGGGGGATACGAGCAGTACTTC. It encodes CASSLYLLAGGYEQYF.

The CDR3 nucleotides are TGTGCCAGCACCCACACTGCGAACACTGAAGCTTTCTTT. This translates into CASTHTANTEAFF. The gene calls are TRBV12-3 or TRBV12-4 and TRBJ1-1; D unresolved. V lost 7 bases and J 1 base, leaving 10 bases between the germline ends. CDR3 size: 13 residues.

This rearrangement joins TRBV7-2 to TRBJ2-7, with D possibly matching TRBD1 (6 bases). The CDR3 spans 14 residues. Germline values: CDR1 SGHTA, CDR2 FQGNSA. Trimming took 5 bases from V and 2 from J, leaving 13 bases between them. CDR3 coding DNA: TGTGCCAGCAGCCCACAGGGACCCACCTACGAGCAGTACTTC. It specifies CASSPQGPTYEQYF.

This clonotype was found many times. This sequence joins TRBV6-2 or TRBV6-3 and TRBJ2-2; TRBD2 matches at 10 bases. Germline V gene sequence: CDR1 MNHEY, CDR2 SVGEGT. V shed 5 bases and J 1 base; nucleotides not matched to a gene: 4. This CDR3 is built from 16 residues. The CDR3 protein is CASSLRLAGNTGELFF. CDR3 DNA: TGTGCCAGCAGTCTCCGACTAGCGGGGAACACCGGGGAGCTGTTTTTT.